The present T cell receptor (beta chain) was sequenced within a study of T cell clonotyping in hematopoietic cell transplantation. This clone is termed medium-sized. Its cognate antigen is unknown. Study results and limitations: No sorting was done, leaving CD4 and CD8 contributions mixed.

Recipients were bled about 28 days pretransplant and at posttransplant days 30, 100, 180. Sequenced by immunoSEQ multiplex PCR; TCRdb stores in-frame clones only, minus some. The sample holds approximately 8,800 clones, 70% to 85% seen once. This clonotype was sampled from a male patient aged 55 to 69 who had an allogeneic stem cell transplant from an unrelated donor, so the T cells may come from the graft donor. Some clones in this sample may be carry-over from other donors' samples. The sample consisted of PBMCs, taken at the time of graft-versus-host disease after allogeneic stem cell transplant.

This chain's CDR3 is CASSLETGGLDTQYF. CDR3 in DNA: TGTGCCAGCAGTTTGGAGACAGGGGGCTTGGATACGCAGTATTTT. The chain recombines TRBV27 with TRBJ2-3; TRBD1 aligns across 10 bases. Germline trimming cut 3 bases from V and 6 bases from J; bases unmatched to any gene: 6. Germline values: CDR1 MNHEY, CDR2 SMNVEV (reference sequence). The CDR3 extends over 15 amino acids.